The text below deals with one T cell receptor (beta chain). The data are from a study of blood T cell repertoires in COVID-19. Whole-study context: Acute and convalescent COVID-19 samples came from the United States, Italy and Spain.

Original data processing: Estimation of nucleated cell counts was performed using reference gene primer amplification. The repertoire was sequenced with immunoSEQ multiplex PCR; TCRdb's copy has only in-frame clones and lacks some. That table is the source of V, J and clone size, and D and trimming were worked out from the DNA. The repertoire holds a few hundred thousand clones, with roughly 80% as singletons. The CDR3 contains 15 residues. The V segment lost 2 bases and the J segment 3 bases; nucleotides outside the gene matches: 5. Germline lookup yields CDR1 GTSNPN and CDR2 SVGIG (reference sequence).

The sequencing sample was made of peripheral blood. The source of this sequence is a woman between 18 and 30 years old with acute or convalescent COVID-19. This chain uses TRBV30 with TRBJ1-4; 8 bases map to TRBD1. The CDR3 DNA reads as TGTGCCTGGAGTACAGGGGGTAAAGCTAATGAAAAACTGTTTTTT. Its translation: CAWSTGGKANEKLFF.